The following is a TCR beta chain sequence with its context. Antigen: not known. This record comes from a study of OX40 agonist ivuxolimab in advanced cancers. For the study at large: Dose-escalation cases comprised hepatocellular carcinoma, melanoma, renal cell or head and neck cancer.

Using immunoSEQ multiplex PCR, the repertoire was profiled, and TCRdb retains in-frame clones only, with some absent. The repertoire holds some 44,000 clones, with around 88% as singletons. Whole-study results and caveats: Expanded peripheral T cell antigen specificity was not determined.

Unmatched junction bases numbered 10, after V lost 6 bases and J lost 6 bases. The CDR3 sequence is 13 residues long. Germline V gene data show CDR1 as SQVTM and CDR2 as ANQGSEA. Source: CD4+ or CD8+ T cells sorted from blood, taken in a trial of the OX40 agonist ivuxolimab. The TCR was taken from an adult with an advanced solid tumor such as melanoma, head and neck, liver or kidney cancer. The chain combines TRBV29-1 with TRBJ1-2, with 7 bases lining up with TRBD1. CDR3 coding DNA: TGCAGCGTCCTAGGGGACAGAAGGGATGGCTACACCTTC. Translating it yields CSVLGDRRDGYTF.